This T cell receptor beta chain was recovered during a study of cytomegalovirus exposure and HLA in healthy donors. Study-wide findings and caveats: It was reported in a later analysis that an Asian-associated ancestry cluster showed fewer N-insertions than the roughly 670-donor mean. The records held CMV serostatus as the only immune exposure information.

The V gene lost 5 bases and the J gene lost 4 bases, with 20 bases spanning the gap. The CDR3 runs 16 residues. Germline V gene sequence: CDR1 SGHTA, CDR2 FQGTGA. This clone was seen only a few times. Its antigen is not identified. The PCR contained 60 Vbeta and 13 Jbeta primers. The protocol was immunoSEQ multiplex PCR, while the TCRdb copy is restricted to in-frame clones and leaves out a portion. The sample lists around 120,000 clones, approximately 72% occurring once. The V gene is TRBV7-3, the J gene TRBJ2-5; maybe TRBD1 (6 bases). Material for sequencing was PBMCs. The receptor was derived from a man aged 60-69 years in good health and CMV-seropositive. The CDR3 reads CASSIYGRVGGETQYF. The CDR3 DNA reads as TGTGCCAGCAGCATATATGGCAGGGTAGGGGGAGAGACCCAGTACTTC. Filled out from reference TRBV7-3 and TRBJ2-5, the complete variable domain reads GAGVSQTPSNKVTEKGKYVELRCDPISGHTALYWYRQSLGQGPEFLIYFQGTGAADDSGLPNDRFFAVRPEGSVSTLKIQRTERGDSAVYLCASSIYGRVGGETQYFGPGTRLLVL.